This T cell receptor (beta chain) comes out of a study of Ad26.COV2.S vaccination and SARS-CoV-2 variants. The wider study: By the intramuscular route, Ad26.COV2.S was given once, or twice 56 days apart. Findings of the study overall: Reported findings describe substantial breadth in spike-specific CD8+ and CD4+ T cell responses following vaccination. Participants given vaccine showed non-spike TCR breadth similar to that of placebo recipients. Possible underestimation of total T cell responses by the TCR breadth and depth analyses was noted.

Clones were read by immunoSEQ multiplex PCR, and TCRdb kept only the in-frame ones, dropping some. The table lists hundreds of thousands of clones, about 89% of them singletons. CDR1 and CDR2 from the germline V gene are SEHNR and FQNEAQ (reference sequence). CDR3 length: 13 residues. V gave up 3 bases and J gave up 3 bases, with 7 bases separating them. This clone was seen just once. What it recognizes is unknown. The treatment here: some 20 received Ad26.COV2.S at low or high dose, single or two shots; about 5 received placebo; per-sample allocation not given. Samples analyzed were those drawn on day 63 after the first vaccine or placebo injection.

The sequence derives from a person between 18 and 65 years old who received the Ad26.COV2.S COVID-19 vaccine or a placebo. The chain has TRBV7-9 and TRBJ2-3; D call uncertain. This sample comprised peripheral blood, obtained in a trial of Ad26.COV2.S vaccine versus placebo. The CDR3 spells CASSFPMTDTQYF. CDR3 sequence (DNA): TGTGCCAGCAGCTTCCCCATGACAGATACGCAGTATTTT.